This TCR beta chain was sequenced for a study of blood T cell repertoires in COVID-19. This clone was counted a single time. Trimming cost V 5 bases and J 2 bases, with 14 bases left between them. CDR3 length equals 15 residues. Germline values: CDR1 SGHDT, CDR2 YYEEEE. The method was immunoSEQ multiplex PCR; TCRdb's version includes in-frame clones alone and lacks a portion of them. The data contain 250,000 to 350,000 clones, 90% of them singletons. The gene calls are TRBV5-6 and TRBJ2-1; D is uncertain. Sequencing input: PBMCs or T cells enriched from blood (not recorded which). This clonotype was obtained from a woman between 18 and 29 years old with acute COVID-19. In DNA form, the CDR3 reads TGTGCCAGCAGTCCCTCGGGTTGGGCCTACAATGAGCAGTTCTTC. It yields the protein CASSPSGWAYNEQFF.